The 12 T cell receptor beta chains given below trace back to one sample, sequenced in a study of blood T cells in healthy people across ages. The second PCR ran roughly 6 to 11 cycles with a sample-barcoded 5' primer and J-beta primers. MiXCR, applied by TCRdb to the 5' RACE reads, yields one record per CDR3 protein. The sample holds about 670,000 distinct CDR3 sequences; 40% to 45% are singletons and the top ten take around 30%. Input material: blood. Receptors originate from a man older than 75 in good health.

This clonotype was picked up a small number of times. The rearrangement joins TRBV6-2 or TRBV6-3 to TRBJ2-1; D is ambiguous. This CDR3 region has 15 residues. Trimming took off 6 bases at V and 8 bases at J, with 20 bases between the two ends. In germline, CDR1 is MNHEY, CDR2 SVGEGT. CDR3 bases: TGTGCCAGCAGCCCAGGTTTAATTAAGATCGATGAGCAGTTCTTC. Its protein product is CASSPGLIKIDEQFF.

This clonotype was recorded at least ten times. The CDR3 here is CSVTPFGDGTQYF. CDR3 DNA sequence: TGCAGCGTTACGCCGTTTGGAGATGGTACGCAGTATTTT. V usage is TRBV29-1 and J usage is TRBJ2-3, with no clear D. CDR3 length equals 13 residues. Germline CDR1 reads SQVTM; CDR2 reads ANQGSEA. Deletions cut 5 bases from V and 8 bases from J, with 17 bases between.

V is TRBV6-5 and J is TRBJ2-5; D is unclear. Trimming removed 6 bases at V and 2 bases at J, with 10 bases between. CDR3 length: 13 amino acids. CDR1 and CDR2 (germline): MNHEY, SVGAGI. The DNA for the CDR3 is TGTGCCAGCAGGGGTTGGCGGCAAGAGACCCAGTACTTC. This codes for CASRGWRQETQYF.

This clonotype was found many times. This sequence joins TRBV20-1 and TRBJ1-5, with TRBD1 as a possible D gene (6 bases). Trimming pared 4 bases from V and 0 bases from J, leaving 10 bases between. The CDR3 extends over 14 amino acids. Germline assignment: CDR1 DFQATT and CDR2 SNEGSKA (reference sequence). The CDR3 DNA reads as TGCAGTGCTAAGGGGGAAGGTAGCAATCAGCCCCAGCATTTT. Its translation is CSAKGEGSNQPQHF.

This clonotype was seen repeatedly, ten times or more. J is TRBJ2-4 and V is TRBV7-2; 7 nucleotides agree with TRBD1. The CDR3 runs 12 residues. V was pared by 4 bases and J by 12 bases, with 6 bases of the junction left unmatched. Germline V CDR1 and CDR2: SGHTA, FQGNSA. In DNA form, the CDR3 reads TGTGCCAGCAGCTATTCGAGGGGGCCTCAGTACTTC. Translated: CASSYSRGPQYF.

The rearrangement links TRBV3-1 to TRBJ2-5; D remains ambiguous. CDR1 and CDR2 (germline): LGHDT, YNNKEL (reference sequence). Trimming shortened V by 1 base and J by 1 base, and 16 bases separated the two germline ends. The CDR3 extends over 17 amino acids. Here the CDR3 DNA reads TGTGCCAGCAGCCAAGTCTACTCGCAAAATTTCCAAGAGACCCAGTACTTC. Its translation: CASSQVYSQNFQETQYF.

The V gene is TRBV5-1, the J gene TRBJ2-7; no firm D call. The V and J ends lost 0 bases and 0 bases respectively, with 10 bases between them. Germline loops: CDR1 SGHRS, CDR2 YFSETQ. The CDR3 is 15 residues long. The CDR3 loop is CASSLATVLSYEQYF. CDR3 nucleotide sequence: TGCGCCAGCAGCTTGGCCACGGTTCTCTCCTACGAGCAGTACTTC.

This clonotype was seen a handful of times. This chain joins TRBV27 and TRBJ1-2, with D possibly TRBD1 on 5 matching bases. The CDR3 spans 19 residues. V was trimmed by 0 bases and J by 0 bases, leaving 20 bases between them. Germline CDR1 is MNHEY and CDR2 is SMNVEV (reference sequence). The DNA for the CDR3 is TGTGCCAGCAGTTTATCCCGACAGCCTGACCGCCAATCTAACTATGGCTACACCTTC. It encodes CASSLSRQPDRQSNYGYTF.

This CDR3 reads CASSYSPGHPSNEKLFF. The CDR3, as DNA: TGTGCCAGCAGTTACTCGCCGGGACACCCATCTAATGAAAAACTGTTTTTT. The rearrangement links TRBV6-2 or TRBV6-3 to TRBJ1-4; a possible D gene is TRBD1 (6 bases). The V end lost 0 bases, the J end lost 3 bases, and 14 bases lay between the germline ends. This CDR3 spans 17 amino acids. Germline V lookup: CDR1 MNHEY, CDR2 SVGEGT.

This clonotype was picked up a small number of times. The chain joins TRBV5-1 to TRBJ2-3, with 7 bases identical to TRBD1. Germline V gene lookup returns CDR1 SGHRS and CDR2 YFSETQ. The CDR3 length is 14 residues. The V gene end was trimmed by 4 bases and the J gene end by 3 bases; junction bases not matched to a gene: 5. Written as DNA, the CDR3 is TGCGCCAGCAGCGCCGACAGGGCGACAGATACGCAGTATTTT. It yields the protein CASSADRATDTQYF.

The V call is TRBV18, the J call TRBJ2-3, with D perhaps matching TRBD2 (6 bases). Germline V gene sequence: CDR1 KGHSH, CDR2 LQKENI. V shed 2 bases and J shed 4 bases, with 13 bases lying between them. The CDR3 contains 15 residues. CDR3 sequence (DNA): TGTGCCAGCTCACCAGGAGCGGGTGCGTCAGATACGCAGTATTTT. It codes for CASSPGAGASDTQYF.

The chain uses TRBV6-2 or TRBV6-3 and TRBJ2-7; D gene uncertain. Germline V CDR1 and CDR2: MNHEY, SVGEGT. The CDR3 extends over 15 amino acids. With 5 bases removed from V and 6 bases from J, the gap between germline ends came to 20 bases. The CDR3: CASSGLDQIRPEQYF. The CDR3 coding sequence is TGTGCCAGCAGTGGCCTGGACCAGATCAGGCCCGAGCAGTACTTC.